The 8 T cell receptor beta chains given below trace back to one sample, sequenced in a study of response to subunit inactivated influenza vaccine. TCRdb independently ran MiXCR on the RT-PCR reads; one entry per CDR3 protein. The sample contains hundreds of thousands of distinct CDR3 sequences, around 14% of which appear only once. Here the sequenced sample was PBMCs from blood, taken roughly 2 weeks before vaccination. These receptors were obtained from a man aged 50 or older who received an inactivated influenza vaccine.

This chain links TRBV9 with TRBJ2-7; D uncertain. Trimming left V 0 bases short and J 1 base short, with 8 bases between. The germline CDR1 and CDR2 sequences are SGDLS and YYNGEE. The CDR3 is 14 amino acids. The CDR3 nucleotides are TGTGCCAGCAGCGTAGGGTCCAGTTCCTACGAGCAGTACTTC. Protein: CASSVGSSSYEQYF.

The chain combines TRBV15 with TRBJ2-7; possibly TRBD1 or TRBD2 for D (5 bases each). The CDR3 totals 14 residues. The germline V and J ends were trimmed by 6 bases and 2 bases, with 14 bases remaining between them. The germline V gene has CDR1 LNHNV and CDR2 YYDKDF (reference sequence). The CDR3 reads CATSKTGTTYEQYF. In DNA form, the CDR3 reads TGTGCCACCAGTAAAACCGGGACCACCTACGAGCAGTACTTC.

V is TRBV19 and J is TRBJ2-3, with D perhaps given as TRBD1 or TRBD2 (5 bases each). This CDR3 region has 16 residues. The V end was cut by 4 bases, the J end by 1 base, with 15 bases between. Germline values: CDR1 LNHDA, CDR2 SQIVND (reference sequence). DNA of the CDR3: TGTGCCAGTAGTACCATTAGAGGGACCGGCACAGATACGCAGTATTTT. Translation: CASSTIRGTGTDTQYF.

This chain uses TRBV20-1 with TRBJ2-3; 7 bases are a match to TRBD2. The CDR3 sequence is 15 residues long. V lost 5 bases, J lost 2 bases, and 10 bases stayed unmatched. Germline loops: CDR1 DFQATT, CDR2 SNEGSKA (reference sequence). The CDR3 DNA follows: TGCAGTGCTTCCAGGCCGAGCGGGGCCACAGATACGCAGTATTTT. This gives the protein CSASRPSGATDTQYF.

This clonotype was detected a few times. The chain links TRBV20-1 to TRBJ2-7; 8 bases line up with TRBD2. With V trimmed by 0 bases and J by 4 bases, 5 bases remained unmatched. CDR3 length equals 14 residues. Germline-derived CDR1 and CDR2 are DFQATT and SNEGSKA (reference sequence). This chain's CDR3 is CSAREASGRYEQYF. The CDR3 DNA reads as TGCAGTGCTAGAGAGGCTAGCGGGCGGTACGAGCAGTACTTC.

This clonotype was picked up a small number of times. This rearrangement joins TRBV7-2 to TRBJ2-3; 7 nucleotides align to TRBD1. V lost 2 bases to trimming and J lost 2 bases; unmatched junction nucleotides: 10. Germline CDR1 SGHTA, CDR2 FQGNSA. The CDR3 totals 17 residues. The chain's CDR3 is CASSLLPGQLDTDTQYF. CDR3 nucleotides: TGTGCCAGCAGCTTACTACCGGGACAGTTAGACACAGATACGCAGTATTTT.

The gene calls are TRBV9 and TRBJ2-3, with no clear D. There are 14 residues in the CDR3. V was shortened by 3 bases and J by 6 bases, with 14 bases between the two germline ends. Germline V gene lookup returns CDR1 SGDLS and CDR2 YYNGEE. In nucleotides, the CDR3 is TGTGCCAGCAGCGAGAGGCTAGTTACCGATACGCAGTATTTT. It encodes CASSERLVTDTQYF.

Ten or more counts support this clonotype. V gene TRBV7-6 combines with J gene TRBJ1-6; TRBD1 matches at 10 bases. Germline V CDR1 and CDR2: SGHVS, FNYEAQ. This CDR3 is built from 18 residues. Germline trimming cut 1 base from V and 4 bases from J; bases unmatched to any gene: 7. Here the CDR3 reads CASSLERQGAGYNSPLHF. CDR3 in DNA: TGTGCCAGCAGCTTAGAGAGACAGGGGGCTGGATATAATTCACCCCTCCACTTT.